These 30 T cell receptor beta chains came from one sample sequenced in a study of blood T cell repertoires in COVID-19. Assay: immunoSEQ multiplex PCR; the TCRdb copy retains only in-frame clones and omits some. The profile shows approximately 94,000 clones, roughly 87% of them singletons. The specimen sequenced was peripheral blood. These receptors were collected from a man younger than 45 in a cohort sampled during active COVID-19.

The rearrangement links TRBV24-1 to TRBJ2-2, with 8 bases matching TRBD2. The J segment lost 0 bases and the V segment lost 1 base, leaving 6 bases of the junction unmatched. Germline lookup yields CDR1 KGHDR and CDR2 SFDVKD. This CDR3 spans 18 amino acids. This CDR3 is CATSDFPGGGPNTGELFF. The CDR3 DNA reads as TGTGCCACCAGTGATTTCCCCGGCGGGGGGCCGAACACCGGGGAGCTGTTTTTT.

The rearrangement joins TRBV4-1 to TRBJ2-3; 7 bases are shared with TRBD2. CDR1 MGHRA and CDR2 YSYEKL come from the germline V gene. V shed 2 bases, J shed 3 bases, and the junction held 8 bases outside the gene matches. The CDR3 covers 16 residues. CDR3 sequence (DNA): TGCGCCAGCAGCCAACAGGGAGGGTATATGACAGATACGCAGTATTTT. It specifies CASSQQGGYMTDTQYF.

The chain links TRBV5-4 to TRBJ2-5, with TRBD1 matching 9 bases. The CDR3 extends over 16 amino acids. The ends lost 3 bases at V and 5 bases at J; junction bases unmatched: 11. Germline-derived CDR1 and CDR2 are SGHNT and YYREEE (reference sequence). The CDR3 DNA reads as TGTGCCAGCAGCTATCGGATGGGACAGGGTGGGGAGACCCAGTACTTC. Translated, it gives CASSYRMGQGGETQYF.

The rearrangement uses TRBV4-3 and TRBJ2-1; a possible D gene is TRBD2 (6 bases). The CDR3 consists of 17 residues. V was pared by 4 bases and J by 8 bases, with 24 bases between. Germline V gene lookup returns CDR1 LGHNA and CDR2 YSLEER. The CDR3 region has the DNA TGCGCCAGCAGCCCGGAACCGGGCGTTCTAGGCGGGGATGAGCAGTTCTTC. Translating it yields CASSPEPGVLGGDEQFF.

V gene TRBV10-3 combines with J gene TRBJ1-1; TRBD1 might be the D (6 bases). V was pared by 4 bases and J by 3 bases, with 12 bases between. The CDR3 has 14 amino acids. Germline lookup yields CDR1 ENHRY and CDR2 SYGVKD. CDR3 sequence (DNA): TGTGCCATCAGTGGAGTACCAGGGGACACTGAAGCTTTCTTT. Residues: CAISGVPGDTEAFF.

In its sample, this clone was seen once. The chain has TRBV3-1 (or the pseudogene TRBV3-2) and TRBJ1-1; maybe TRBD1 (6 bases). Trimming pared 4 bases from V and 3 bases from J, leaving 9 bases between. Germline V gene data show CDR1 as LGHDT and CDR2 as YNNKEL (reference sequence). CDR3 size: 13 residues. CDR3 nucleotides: TGTGCCAGCAGCCTACAGGGTCACACTGAAGCTTTCTTT. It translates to CASSLQGHTEAFF.

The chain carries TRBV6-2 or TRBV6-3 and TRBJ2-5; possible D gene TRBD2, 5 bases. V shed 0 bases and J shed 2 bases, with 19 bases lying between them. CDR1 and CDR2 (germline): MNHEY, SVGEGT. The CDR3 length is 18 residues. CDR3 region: CASSYSIETSRGQETQYF. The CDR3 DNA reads TGTGCCAGCAGTTACTCTATTGAGACTTCCCGGGGTCAAGAGACCCAGTACTTC.

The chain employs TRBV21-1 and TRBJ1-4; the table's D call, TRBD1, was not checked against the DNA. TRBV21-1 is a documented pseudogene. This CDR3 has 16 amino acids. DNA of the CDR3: TGTGCCAGCAGCAAGCGTCACAGAGCAACTAATGAAAAACTGTTTTTT. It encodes CASSKRHRATNEKLFF.

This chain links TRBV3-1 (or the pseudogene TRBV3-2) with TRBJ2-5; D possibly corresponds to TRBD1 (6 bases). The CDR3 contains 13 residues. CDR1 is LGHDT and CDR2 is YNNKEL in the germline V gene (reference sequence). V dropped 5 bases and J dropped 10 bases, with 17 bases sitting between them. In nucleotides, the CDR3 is TGTGCCAGCAGCTCGAGAGACACAGGGTTCCAGTACTTC. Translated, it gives CASSSRDTGFQYF.

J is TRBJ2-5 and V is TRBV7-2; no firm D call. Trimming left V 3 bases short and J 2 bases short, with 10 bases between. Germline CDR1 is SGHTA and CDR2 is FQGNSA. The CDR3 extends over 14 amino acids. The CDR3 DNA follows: TGTGCCAGCAGCTTGATACTAAGTCAAGAGACCCAGTACTTC. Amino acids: CASSLILSQETQYF. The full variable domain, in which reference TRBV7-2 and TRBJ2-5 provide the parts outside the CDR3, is GAGVSQSPSNKVTEKGKDVELRCDPISGHTALYWYRQSLGQGLEFLIYFQGNSAPDKSGLPSDRFSAERTGGSVSTLTIQRTQQEDSAVYLCASSLILSQETQYFGPGTRLLVL.

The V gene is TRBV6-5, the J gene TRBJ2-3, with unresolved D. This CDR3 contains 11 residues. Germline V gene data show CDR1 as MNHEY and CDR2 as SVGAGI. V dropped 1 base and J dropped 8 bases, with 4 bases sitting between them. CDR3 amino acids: CASSYYGTQYF. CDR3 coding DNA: TGTGCCAGCAGTTACTACGGTACGCAGTATTTT.

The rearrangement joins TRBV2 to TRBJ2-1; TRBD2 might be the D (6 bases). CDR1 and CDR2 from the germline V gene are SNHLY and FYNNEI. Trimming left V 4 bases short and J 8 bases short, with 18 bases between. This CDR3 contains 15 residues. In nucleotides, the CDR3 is TGTGCCAGCAGTGTAGACTTGGAGGGTGGGGATGAGCAGTTCTTC. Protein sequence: CASSVDLEGGDEQFF.

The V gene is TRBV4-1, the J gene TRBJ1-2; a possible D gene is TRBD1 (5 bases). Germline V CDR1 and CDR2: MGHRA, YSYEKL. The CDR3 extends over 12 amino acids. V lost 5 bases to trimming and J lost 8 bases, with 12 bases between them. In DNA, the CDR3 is TGCGCCAGCAGCGAACAGGCGGGGGGCTACACCTTC. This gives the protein CASSEQAGGYTF.

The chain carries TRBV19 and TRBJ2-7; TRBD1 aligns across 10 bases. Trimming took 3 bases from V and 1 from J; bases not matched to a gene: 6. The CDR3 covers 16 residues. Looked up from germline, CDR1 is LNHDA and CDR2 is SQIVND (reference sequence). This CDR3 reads CASSIHPGQGSYEQYF. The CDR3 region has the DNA TGTGCCAGTAGTATCCACCCGGGACAGGGGTCCTACGAGCAGTACTTC. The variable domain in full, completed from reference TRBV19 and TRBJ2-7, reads DGGITQSPKYLFRKEGQNVTLSCEQNLNHDAMYWYRQDPGQGLRLIYYSQIVNDFQKGDIAEGYSVSREKKESFPLTVTSAQKNPTAFYLCASSIHPGQGSYEQYFGPGTRLTVT.

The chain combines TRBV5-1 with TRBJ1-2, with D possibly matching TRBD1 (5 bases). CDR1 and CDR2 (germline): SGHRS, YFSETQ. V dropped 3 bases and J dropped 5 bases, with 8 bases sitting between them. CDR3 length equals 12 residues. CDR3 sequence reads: CASSSGHYGYTF. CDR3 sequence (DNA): TGCGCCAGCAGCTCAGGACATTATGGCTACACCTTC.

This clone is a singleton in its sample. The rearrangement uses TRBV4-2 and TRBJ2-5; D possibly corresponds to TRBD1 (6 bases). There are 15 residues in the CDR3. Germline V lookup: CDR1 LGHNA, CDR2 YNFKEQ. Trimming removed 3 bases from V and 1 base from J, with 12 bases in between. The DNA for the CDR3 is TGTGCCAGCAGCCATGGACAGCAAACCCAAGAGACCCAGTACTTC. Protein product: CASSHGQQTQETQYF.

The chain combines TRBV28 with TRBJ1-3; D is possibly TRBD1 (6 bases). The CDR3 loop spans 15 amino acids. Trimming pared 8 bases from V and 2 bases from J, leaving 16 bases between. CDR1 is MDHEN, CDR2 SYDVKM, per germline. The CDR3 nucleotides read TGTGCCAGCGGGCTACAGGGACGGCCTGGAAACACCATATATTTT. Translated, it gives CASGLQGRPGNTIYF.

For the CDR3, the DNA is TGTGCCAGCAGTTACTCAGCAGGGGGCGGACTTGAAGCTTTCTTT. This gives the protein CASSYSAGGGLEAFF. The rearrangement joins TRBV6-5 to TRBJ1-1, with 8 nucleotides matching TRBD1. The CDR3 sequence is 15 residues long. With 0 bases clipped from V and 7 bases from J, the junction kept 7 bases outside the gene matches. The germline V gene has CDR1 MNHEY and CDR2 SVGAGI.

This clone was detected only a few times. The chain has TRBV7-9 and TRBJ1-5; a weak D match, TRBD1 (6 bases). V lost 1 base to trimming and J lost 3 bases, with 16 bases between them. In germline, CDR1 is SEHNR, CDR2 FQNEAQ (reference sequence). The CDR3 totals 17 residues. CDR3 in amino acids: CASSLGGSGALNQPQHF. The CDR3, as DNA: TGTGCCAGCAGCTTAGGAGGTTCAGGGGCCCTCAATCAGCCCCAGCATTTT. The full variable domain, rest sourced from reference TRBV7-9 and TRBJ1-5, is DTGVSQNPRHKITKRGQNVTFRCDPISEHNRLYWYRQTLGQGPEFLTYFQNEAQLEKSRLLSDRFSAERPKGSFSTLEIQRTEQGDSAMYLCASSLGGSGALNQPQHFGDGTRLSIL.

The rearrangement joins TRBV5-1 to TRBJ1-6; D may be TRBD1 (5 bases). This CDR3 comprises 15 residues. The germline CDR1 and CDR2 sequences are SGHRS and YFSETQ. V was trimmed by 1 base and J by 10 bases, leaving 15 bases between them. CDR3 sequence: CASSLSGQGRSPLHF. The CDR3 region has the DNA TGCGCCAGCAGCTTGTCGGGCCAGGGCAGGTCACCCCTCCACTTT.

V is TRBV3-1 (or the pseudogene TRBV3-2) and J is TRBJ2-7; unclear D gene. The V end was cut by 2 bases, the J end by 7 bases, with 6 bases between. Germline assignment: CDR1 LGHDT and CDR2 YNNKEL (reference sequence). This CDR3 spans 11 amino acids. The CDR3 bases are TGTGCCAGCAGCCAATCACAGGAGCAGTACTTC. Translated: CASSQSQEQYF.

The CDR3 reads CASSFGGQGATEAFF. CDR3 coding DNA: TGTGCCAGCAGTTTCGGTGGGCAGGGGGCCACTGAAGCTTTCTTT. The chain links TRBV27 to TRBJ1-1; 8 bases match TRBD1. The germline gives CDR1 MNHEY, CDR2 SMNVEV (reference sequence). V lost 3 bases, J lost 4 bases, and 7 bases stayed unmatched. There are 15 residues in the CDR3.

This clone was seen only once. CDR3 protein: CASSVGQGAYNEQFF. For the CDR3, the DNA is TGCGCCAGCAGCGTGGGACAGGGGGCTTACAATGAGCAGTTCTTC. The V and J genes are TRBV5-1 and TRBJ2-1, with 12 positions matching TRBD1. V shed 4 bases, J shed 4 bases, and the junction held 3 bases outside the gene matches. The germline gives CDR1 SGHRS, CDR2 YFSETQ. The CDR3 runs 15 residues.

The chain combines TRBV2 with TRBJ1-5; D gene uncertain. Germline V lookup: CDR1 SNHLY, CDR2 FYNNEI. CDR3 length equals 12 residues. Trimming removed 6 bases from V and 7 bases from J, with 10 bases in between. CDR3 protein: CASRRIGQPQHF. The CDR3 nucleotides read TGTGCCAGCAGGAGGATAGGCCAGCCCCAGCATTTT.

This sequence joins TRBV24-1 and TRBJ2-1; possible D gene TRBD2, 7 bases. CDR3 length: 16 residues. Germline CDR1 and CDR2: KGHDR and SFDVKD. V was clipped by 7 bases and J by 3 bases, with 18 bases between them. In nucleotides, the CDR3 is TGTGCCACCAGCGGGGGGTCGGGGACATACTACAATGAGCAGTTCTTC. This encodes CATSGGSGTYYNEQFF.

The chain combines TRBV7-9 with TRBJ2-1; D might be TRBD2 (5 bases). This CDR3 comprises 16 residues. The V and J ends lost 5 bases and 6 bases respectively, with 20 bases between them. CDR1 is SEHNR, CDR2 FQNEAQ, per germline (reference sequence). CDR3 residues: CASSDTRSPLGNEQFF. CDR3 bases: TGTGCCAGCAGCGACACTAGATCCCCCCTCGGCAATGAGCAGTTCTTC.

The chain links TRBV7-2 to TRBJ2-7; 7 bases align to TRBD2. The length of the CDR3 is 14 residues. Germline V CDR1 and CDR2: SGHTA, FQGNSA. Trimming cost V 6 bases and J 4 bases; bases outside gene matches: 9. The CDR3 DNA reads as TGTGCCAGCAGTTTTACGGGGGGTCCTTACGAGCAGTACTTC. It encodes CASSFTGGPYEQYF.

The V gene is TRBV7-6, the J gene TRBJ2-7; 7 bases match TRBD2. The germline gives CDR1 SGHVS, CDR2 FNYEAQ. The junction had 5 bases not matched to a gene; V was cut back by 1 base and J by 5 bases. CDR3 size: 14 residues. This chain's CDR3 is CASSLVRGDHEQYF. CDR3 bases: TGTGCCAGCAGCTTAGTCCGGGGGGACCACGAGCAGTACTTC. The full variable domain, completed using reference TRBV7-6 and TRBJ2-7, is GAGVSQSPRYKVTKRGQDVALRCDPISGHVSLYWYRQALGQGPEFLTYFNYEAQQDKSGLPNDRFSAERPEGSISTLTIQRTEQRDSAMYRCASSLVRGDHEQYFGPGTRLTVT.

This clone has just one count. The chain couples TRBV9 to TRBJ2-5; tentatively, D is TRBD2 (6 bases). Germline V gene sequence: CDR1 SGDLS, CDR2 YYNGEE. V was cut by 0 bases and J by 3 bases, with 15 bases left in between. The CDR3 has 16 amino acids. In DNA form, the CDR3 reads TGTGCCAGCAGCGTAGACGGGCGGGGCGGCAAAGAGACCCAGTACTTC. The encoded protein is CASSVDGRGGKETQYF.

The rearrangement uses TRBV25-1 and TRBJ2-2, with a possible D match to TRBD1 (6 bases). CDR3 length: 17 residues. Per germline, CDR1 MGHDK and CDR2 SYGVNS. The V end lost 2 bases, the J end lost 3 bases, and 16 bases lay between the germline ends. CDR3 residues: CASSERSNRADTGELFF. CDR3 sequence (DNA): TGTGCCAGCAGTGAAAGATCGAACAGGGCTGACACCGGGGAGCTGTTTTTT.